One sample yielded the 2 T cell receptor beta chains listed below, sequenced in a study of T cell clonality in common variable immunodeficiency. Their antigen targets remain unknown. Overall study results and limits: Fewer deletions and N-nucleotide insertions were reportedly seen in common variable immunodeficiency TCR beta sequences.

Method: immunoSEQ multiplex PCR; TCRdb's copy keeps in-frame clones and lacks some. The sample lists roughly 30,000 clones, none appearing once, the ten largest making up around 3.3%. Sequencing used peripheral blood mononuclear cells. These receptors were obtained from a human donor with common variable immunodeficiency.

Details on this clone: The read ends 3 residues shy of where the CDR3 ends; the end is completed using the germline J gene. The V and J genes are TRBV2 and TRBJ1-2; 7 bases are a match to TRBD1. This CDR3 is 14 amino acids long. J gave up 5 bases and V 1 base, and 4 bases lay outside the gene matches. The germline V gene has CDR1 SNHLY and CDR2 FYNNEI. Incomplete CDR3 DNA: TGTGCCAGCAGTGAAGGGGACAGCCGTTATGGC. Translating gives CASSEGDSRYG. The CDR3 in full is CASSEGDSRYGYTF. Filled out from reference TRBV2 and TRBJ1-2, the complete variable domain reads EPEVTQTPSHQVTQMGQEVILRCVPISNHLYFYWYRQILGQKVEFLVSFYNNEISEKSEIFDDQFSVERPDGSNFTLKIRSTKLEDSAMYFCASSEGDSRYGYTFGSGTRLTVV.

On this clone: Read data end 3 residues before the CDR3 end; the end is taken from the germline J gene. The gene calls are TRBV11-1 and TRBJ1-5; D is undetermined. Germline CDR1 and CDR2: SGHAT and FQDESV (reference sequence). The CDR3 spans 13 residues. Trimming stripped 0 bases from V and 6 bases from J, with 6 bases between. The CDR3 DNA, read in part, is TGTGCCAGCAGCTTAGCTTCAGGTCAGCCC. Amino acids: CASSLASGQP. The full CDR3 protein reads CASSLASGQPQHF.